The 5 T cell receptor beta chains reported below all come from one sample, sequenced in a study of blood T cell repertoires in COVID-19. Measured with immunoSEQ multiplex PCR; TCRdb has only the in-frame clones, and not every one. Of 35,000 to 45,000 clones listed, roughly nine tenths are singletons. The sequenced sample was peripheral blood. The receptors come from a human donor in a cohort sampled during active COVID-19.

The rearrangement uses TRBV3-1 (or the pseudogene TRBV3-2) and TRBJ2-1; TRBD2 might be the D (5 bases). The V end was cut by 0 bases, the J end by 7 bases, with 10 bases between. CDR1 and CDR2 from the germline V gene are LGHDT and YNNKEL (reference sequence). This CDR3 is 14 amino acids long. CDR3 nucleotides: TGTGCCAGCAGCCAAGAGACTATTAATAATGAGCAGTTCTTC. Residues: CASSQETINNEQFF.

The V and J genes are TRBV2 and TRBJ1-4; D may be TRBD1 (5 bases). Germline CDR1 reads SNHLY; CDR2 reads FYNNEI. V lost 4 bases, J lost 14 bases, and 17 bases lay in between. This CDR3 contains 13 residues. Here the CDR3 DNA reads TGTGCCAGCAGTGGAATTTGGGGGGACTGGCTGTTTTTT. Translation: CASSGIWGDWLFF.

V usage is TRBV4-3 and J usage is TRBJ2-7; D is ambiguous. The CDR3 has 14 amino acids. Trimming stripped 0 bases from V and 3 bases from J, with 9 bases between. Looked up from germline, CDR1 is LGHNA and CDR2 is YSLEER. CDR3 amino acids: CASSQDLRGYEQYF. The CDR3 region has the DNA TGCGCCAGCAGCCAAGATCTTCGCGGCTACGAGCAGTACTTC.

This clone was detected only a few times. This chain links TRBV10-3 with TRBJ1-1; possible D gene TRBD1, 6 bases. Per germline, CDR1 ENHRY and CDR2 SYGVKD. V dropped 0 bases and J dropped 7 bases, with 6 bases sitting between them. The CDR3 is 12 residues long. The CDR3 here is CAISESTGEAFF. CDR3 bases: TGTGCCATCAGTGAGTCGACAGGTGAAGCTTTCTTT.

This clone has more than one count but fewer than ten. The chain combines TRBV4-1 with TRBJ2-1, with TRBD2 matching 10 bases. Unmatched junction bases numbered 7, after V lost 1 base and J lost 4 bases. Germline V CDR1 and CDR2: MGHRA, YSYEKL. The CDR3 loop spans 17 amino acids. Here the CDR3 reads CASSQVASGGLYNEQFF. The CDR3 DNA follows: TGCGCCAGCAGCCAAGTAGCTAGCGGGGGTTTGTACAATGAGCAGTTCTTC.